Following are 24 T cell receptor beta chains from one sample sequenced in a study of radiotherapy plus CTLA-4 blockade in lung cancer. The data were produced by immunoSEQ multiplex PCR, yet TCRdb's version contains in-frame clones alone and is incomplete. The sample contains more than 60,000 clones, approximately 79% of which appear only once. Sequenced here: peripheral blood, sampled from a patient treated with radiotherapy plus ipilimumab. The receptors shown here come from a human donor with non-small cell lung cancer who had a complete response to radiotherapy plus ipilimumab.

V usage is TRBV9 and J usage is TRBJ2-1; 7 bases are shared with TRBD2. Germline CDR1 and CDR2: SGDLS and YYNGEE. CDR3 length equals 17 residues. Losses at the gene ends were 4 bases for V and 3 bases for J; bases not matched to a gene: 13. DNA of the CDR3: TGTGCCAGCAGCCCAAGGTCAGCTAGCGGCCGCTACAATGAGCAGTTCTTC. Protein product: CASSPRSASGRYNEQFF.

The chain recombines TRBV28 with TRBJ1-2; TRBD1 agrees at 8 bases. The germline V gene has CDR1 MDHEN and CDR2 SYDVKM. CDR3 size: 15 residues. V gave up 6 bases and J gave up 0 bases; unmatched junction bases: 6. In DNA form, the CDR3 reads TGTGCCAGCAGCCAAGGACAGGGACCTAACTATGGCTACACCTTC. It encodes CASSQGQGPNYGYTF.

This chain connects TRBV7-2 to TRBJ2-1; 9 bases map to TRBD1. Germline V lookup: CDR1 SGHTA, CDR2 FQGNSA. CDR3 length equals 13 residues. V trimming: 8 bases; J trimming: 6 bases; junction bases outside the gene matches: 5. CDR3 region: CASCSTGGNEQFF. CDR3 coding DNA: TGTGCCAGCTGCTCGACAGGGGGCAATGAGCAGTTCTTC.

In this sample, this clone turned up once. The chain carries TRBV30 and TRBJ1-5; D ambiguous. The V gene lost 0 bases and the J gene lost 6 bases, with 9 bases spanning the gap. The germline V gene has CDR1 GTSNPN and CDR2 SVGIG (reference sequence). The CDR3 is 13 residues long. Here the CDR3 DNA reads TGTGCCTGGAGTGTACGCGGAGCTCAGCCCCAGCATTTT. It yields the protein CAWSVRGAQPQHF.

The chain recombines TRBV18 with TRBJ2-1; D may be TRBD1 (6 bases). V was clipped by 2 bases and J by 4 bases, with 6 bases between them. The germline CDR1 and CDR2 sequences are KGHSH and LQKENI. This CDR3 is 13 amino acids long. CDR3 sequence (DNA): TGTGCCAGCTCACCAGGACAGTACAATGAGCAGTTCTTC. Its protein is CASSPGQYNEQFF.

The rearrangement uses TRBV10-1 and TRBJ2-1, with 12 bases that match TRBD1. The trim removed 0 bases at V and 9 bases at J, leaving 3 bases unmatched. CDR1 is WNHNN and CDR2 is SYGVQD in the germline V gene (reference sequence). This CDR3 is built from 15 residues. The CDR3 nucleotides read TGCGCCAGCAGTGAGTCGGGACAGGGGGCCGGTGAGCAGTTCTTC. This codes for CASSESGQGAGEQFF.

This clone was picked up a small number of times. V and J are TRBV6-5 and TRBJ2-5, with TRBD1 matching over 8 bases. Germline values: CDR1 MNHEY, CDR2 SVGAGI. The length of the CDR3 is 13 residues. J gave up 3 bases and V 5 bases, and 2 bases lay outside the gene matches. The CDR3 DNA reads TGTGCCAGCAGTGGACAGGGTAAAGAGACCCAGTACTTC. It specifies CASSGQGKETQYF.

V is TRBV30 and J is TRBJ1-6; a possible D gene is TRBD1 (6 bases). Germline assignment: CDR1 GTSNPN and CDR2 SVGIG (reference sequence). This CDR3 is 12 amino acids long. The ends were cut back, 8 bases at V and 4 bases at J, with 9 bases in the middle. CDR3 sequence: CAGGQYNSPLHF. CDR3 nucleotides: TGTGCCGGTGGACAGTATAATTCACCCCTCCACTTT.

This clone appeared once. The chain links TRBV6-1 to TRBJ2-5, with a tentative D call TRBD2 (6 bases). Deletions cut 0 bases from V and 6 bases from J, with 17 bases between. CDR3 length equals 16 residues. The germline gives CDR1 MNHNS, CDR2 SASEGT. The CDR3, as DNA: TGTGCCAGCAGTGAAGCGCGGGGCGCGCGAATGCAGACCCAGTACTTC. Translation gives CASSEARGARMQTQYF.

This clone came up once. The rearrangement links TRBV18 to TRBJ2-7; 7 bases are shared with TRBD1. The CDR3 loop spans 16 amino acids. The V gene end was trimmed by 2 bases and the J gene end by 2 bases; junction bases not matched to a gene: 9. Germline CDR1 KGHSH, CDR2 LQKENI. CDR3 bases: TGTGCCAGCTCACCATCGAGGACAGGTGCCACCTACGAGCAGTACTTC. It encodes CASSPSRTGATYEQYF.

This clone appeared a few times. CDR3 loop: CAWSATRGYSGNTIYF. As DNA, the CDR3 is TGTGCCTGGAGTGCAACCCGGGGTTACTCTGGAAACACCATATATTTT. V gene TRBV30 combines with J gene TRBJ1-3; D unclear. Germline V gives CDR1 GTSNPN, CDR2 SVGIG (reference sequence). There are 16 residues in the CDR3. V gave up 1 base and J gave up 0 bases, with 13 bases separating them. Full variable domain (outside the CDR3, taken from reference TRBV30 and TRBJ1-3): SQTIHQWPATLVQPVGSPLSLECTVEGTSNPNLYWYRQAAGRGLQLLFYSVGIGQISSEVPQNLSASRPQDRQFILSSKKLLLSDSGFYLCAWSATRGYSGNTIYFGEGSWLTVV.

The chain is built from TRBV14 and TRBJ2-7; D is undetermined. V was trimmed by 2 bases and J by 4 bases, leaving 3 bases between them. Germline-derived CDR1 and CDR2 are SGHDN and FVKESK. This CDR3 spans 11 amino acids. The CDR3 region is CASSQRYEQYF. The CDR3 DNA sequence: TGTGCCAGCAGCCAACGTTACGAGCAGTACTTC.

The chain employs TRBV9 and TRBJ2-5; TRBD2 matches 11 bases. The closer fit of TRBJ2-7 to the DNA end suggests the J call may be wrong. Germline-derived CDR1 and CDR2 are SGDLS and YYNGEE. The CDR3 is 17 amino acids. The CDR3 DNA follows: TGTGCCAGCAGCCCCCGATTGGAAGGGACTAGCGGCTACGAGCAGTACTTC. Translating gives CASSPRLEGTSGYEQYF.

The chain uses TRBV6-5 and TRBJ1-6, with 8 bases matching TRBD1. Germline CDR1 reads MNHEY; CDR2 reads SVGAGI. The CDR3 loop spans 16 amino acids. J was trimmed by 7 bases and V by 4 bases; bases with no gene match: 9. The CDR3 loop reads CASSSDRTGRNSPLHF. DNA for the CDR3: TGTGCCAGCAGTTCCGATCGGACAGGGAGAAATTCACCCCTCCACTTT.

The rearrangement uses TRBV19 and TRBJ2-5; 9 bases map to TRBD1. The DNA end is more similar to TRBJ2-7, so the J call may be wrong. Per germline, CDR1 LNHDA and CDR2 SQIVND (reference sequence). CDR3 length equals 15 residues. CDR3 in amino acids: CASSIRRQGAYEQYF. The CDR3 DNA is TGTGCCAGTAGTATCCGGCGACAGGGGGCCTACGAGCAGTACTTC.

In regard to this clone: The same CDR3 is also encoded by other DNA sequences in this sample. DNA for the CDR3: TGTGCCTGGAGTCAGGGTTTCCAGCCCCAGCATTTT. Its translation: CAWSQGFQPQHF. V usage is TRBV30 and J usage is TRBJ1-5; D possibly corresponds to TRBD1 (5 bases). The CDR3 consists of 12 residues. The germline V gene has CDR1 GTSNPN and CDR2 SVGIG (reference sequence). With 2 bases removed from V and 7 bases from J, the gap between germline ends came to 9 bases.

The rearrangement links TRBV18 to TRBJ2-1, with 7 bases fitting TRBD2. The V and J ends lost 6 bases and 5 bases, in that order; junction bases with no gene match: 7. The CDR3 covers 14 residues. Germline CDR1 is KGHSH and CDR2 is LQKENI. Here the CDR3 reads CASSGRTRDNEQFF. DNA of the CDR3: TGTGCCAGCTCCGGACGGACTAGAGACAATGAGCAGTTCTTC.

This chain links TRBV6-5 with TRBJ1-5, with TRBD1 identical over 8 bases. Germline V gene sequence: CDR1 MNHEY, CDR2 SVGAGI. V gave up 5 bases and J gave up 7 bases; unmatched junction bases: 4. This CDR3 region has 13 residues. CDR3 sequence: CASSPDRAQPQHF. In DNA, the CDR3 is TGTGCCAGCAGTCCGGACAGGGCCCAGCCCCAGCATTTT.

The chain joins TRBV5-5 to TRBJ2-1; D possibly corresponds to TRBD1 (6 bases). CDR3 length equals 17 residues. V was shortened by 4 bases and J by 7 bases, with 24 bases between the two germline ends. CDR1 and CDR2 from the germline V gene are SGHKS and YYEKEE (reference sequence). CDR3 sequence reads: CASSDRFRGETKNEQFF. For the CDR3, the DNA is TGTGCCAGCAGCGACCGATTCAGGGGAGAGACGAAAAATGAGCAGTTCTTC.

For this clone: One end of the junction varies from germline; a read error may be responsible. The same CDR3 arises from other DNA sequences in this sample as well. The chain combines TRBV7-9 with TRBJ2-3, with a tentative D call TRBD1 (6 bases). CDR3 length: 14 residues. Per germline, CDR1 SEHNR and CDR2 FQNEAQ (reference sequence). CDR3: CASSFGTQADTQYF. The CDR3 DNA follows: TGCGCCAGCAGCTTCGGGACACAGGCAGATACGCAGTATTTT.

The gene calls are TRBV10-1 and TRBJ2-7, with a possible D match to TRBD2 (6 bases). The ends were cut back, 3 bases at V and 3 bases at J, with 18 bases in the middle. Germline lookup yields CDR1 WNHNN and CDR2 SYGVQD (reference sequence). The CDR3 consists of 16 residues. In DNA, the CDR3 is TGCGCCAGCAGTGATACGGGACTCCGCGGGTTCTACGAGCAGTACTTC. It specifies CASSDTGLRGFYEQYF.

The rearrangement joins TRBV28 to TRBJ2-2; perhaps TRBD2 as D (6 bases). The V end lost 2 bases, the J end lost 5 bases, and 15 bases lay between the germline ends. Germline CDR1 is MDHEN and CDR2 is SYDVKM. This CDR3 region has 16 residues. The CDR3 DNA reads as TGTGCCAGCAGTTTACCCCTCTTACTAGCTACCGGGGAGCTGTTTTTT. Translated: CASSLPLLLATGELFF.

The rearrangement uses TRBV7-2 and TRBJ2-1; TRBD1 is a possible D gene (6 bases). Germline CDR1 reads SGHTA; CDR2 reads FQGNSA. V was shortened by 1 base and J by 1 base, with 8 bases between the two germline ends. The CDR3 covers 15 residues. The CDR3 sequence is CASSLERGSYNEQFF. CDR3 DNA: TGTGCCAGCAGCTTAGAAAGGGGGTCCTACAATGAGCAGTTCTTC.

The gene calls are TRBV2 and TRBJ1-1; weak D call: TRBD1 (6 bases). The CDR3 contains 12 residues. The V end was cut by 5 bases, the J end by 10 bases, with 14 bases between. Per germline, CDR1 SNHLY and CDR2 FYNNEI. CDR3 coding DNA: TGTGCCAGCAGTCCTACAGGGCTTGGAGCTTTCTTT. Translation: CASSPTGLGAFF.